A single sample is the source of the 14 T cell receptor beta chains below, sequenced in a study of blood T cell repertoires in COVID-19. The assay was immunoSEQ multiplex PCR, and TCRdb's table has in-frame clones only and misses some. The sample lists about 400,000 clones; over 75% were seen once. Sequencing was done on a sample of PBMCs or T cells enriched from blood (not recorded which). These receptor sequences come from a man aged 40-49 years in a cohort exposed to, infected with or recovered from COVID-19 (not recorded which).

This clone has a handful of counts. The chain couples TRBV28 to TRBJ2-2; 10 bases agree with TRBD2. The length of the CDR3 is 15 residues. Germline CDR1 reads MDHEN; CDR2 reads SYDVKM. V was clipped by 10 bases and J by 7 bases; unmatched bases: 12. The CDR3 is CATTLAGATGGELFF. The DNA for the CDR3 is TGTGCCACGACCCTAGCGGGGGCCACGGGCGGGGAGCTGTTTTTT.

CDR3 bases: TGTGCCAGCAGCCGAGGGACACAAGACAATGAGCAGTTCTTC. Amino acid sequence: CASSRGTQDNEQFF. This chain connects TRBV7-9 to TRBJ2-1; possibly TRBD1 for D (6 bases). The V end was cut by 5 bases, the J end by 5 bases, with 13 bases between. The CDR3 contains 14 residues. Germline V gene data show CDR1 as SEHNR and CDR2 as FQNEAQ (reference sequence).

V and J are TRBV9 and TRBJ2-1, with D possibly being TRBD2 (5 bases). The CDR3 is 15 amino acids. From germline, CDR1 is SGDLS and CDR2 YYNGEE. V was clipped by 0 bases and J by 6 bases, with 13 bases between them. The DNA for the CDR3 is TGTGCCAGCAGCGTAGAAAGGTTGGCGGGCAATGAGCAGTTCTTC. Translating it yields CASSVERLAGNEQFF. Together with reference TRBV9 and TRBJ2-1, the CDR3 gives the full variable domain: DSGVTQTPKHLITATGQRVTLRCSPRSGDLSVYWYQQSLDQGLQFLIQYYNGEERAKGNILERFSAQQFPDLHSELNLSSLELGDSALYFCASSVERLAGNEQFFGPGTRLTVL.

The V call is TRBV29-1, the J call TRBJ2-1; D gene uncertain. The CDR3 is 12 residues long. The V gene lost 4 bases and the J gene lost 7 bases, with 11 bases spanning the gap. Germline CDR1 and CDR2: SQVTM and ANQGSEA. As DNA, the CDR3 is TGCAGCGTTGCCGTAAGCCAAAATGAGCAGTTCTTC. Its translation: CSVAVSQNEQFF.

CDR3 loop: CASSLARGPYEQYF. The DNA for the CDR3 is TGTGCCAGCAGCTTGGCTAGGGGCCCCTACGAGCAGTACTTC. The rearrangement links TRBV5-8 to TRBJ2-7; a possible D gene is TRBD1 (5 bases). V gave up 0 bases and J gave up 2 bases, with 9 bases separating them. The CDR3 is 14 amino acids. Germline assignment: CDR1 SGHTS and CDR2 YDEGEE.

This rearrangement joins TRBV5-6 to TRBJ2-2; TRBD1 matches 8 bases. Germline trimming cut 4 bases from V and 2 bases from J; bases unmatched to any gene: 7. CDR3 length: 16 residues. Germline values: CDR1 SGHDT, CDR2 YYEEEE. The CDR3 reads CASSRAGGLNTGELFF. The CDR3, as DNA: TGTGCCAGCAGCAGAGCAGGGGGCCTTAACACCGGGGAGCTGTTTTTT.

The DNA for the CDR3 is TGTGCCAGCAGCAAGGAGGAAGGGCCCTACAATGAGCAGTTCTTC. Translating gives CASSKEEGPYNEQFF. The chain combines TRBV2 with TRBJ2-1, with a possible D match to TRBD2 (5 bases). There are 15 residues in the CDR3. Looked up from germline, CDR1 is SNHLY and CDR2 is FYNNEI. With 6 bases removed from V and 2 bases from J, the gap between germline ends came to 14 bases.

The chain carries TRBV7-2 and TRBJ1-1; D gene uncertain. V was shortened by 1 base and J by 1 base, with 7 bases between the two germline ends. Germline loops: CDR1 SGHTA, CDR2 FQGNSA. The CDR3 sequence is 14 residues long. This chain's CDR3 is CASSLGRRNTEAFF. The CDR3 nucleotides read TGTGCCAGCAGCTTAGGGCGGCGGAACACTGAAGCTTTCTTT.

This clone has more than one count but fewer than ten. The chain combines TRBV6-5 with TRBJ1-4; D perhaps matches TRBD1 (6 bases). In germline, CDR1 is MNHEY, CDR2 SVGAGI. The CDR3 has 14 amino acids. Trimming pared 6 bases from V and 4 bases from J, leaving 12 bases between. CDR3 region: CASRKDSRNEKLFF. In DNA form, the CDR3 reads TGTGCCAGCAGGAAGGACAGCCGTAATGAAAAACTGTTTTTT.

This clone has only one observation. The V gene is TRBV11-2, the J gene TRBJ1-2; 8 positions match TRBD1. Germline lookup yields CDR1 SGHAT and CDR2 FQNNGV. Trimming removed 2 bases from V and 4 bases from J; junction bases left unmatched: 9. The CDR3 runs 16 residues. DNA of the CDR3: TGTGCCAGCAGCTTACTATCAGGGGGCGCTGGCTATGGCTACACCTTC. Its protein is CASSLLSGGAGYGYTF.

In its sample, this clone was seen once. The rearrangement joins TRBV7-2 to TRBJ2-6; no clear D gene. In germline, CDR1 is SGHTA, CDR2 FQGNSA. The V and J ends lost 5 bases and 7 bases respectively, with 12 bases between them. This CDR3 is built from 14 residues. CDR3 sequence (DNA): TGTGCCAGCAGCAAATCACGGTTTGCCAACGTCCTGACTTTC. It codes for CASSKSRFANVLTF.

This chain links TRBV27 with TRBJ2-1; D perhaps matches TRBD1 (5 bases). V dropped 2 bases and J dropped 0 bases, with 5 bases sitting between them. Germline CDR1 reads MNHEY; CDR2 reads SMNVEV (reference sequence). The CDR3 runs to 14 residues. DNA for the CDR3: TGTGCCAGCAGTTTAAGGGGCTCCTACAATGAGCAGTTCTTC. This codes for CASSLRGSYNEQFF.

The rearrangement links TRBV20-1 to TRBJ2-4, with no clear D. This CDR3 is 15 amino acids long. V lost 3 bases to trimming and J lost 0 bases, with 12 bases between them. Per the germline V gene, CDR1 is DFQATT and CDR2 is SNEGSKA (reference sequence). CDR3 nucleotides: TGCAGTGCTAGTGCAGCGTTTGAAGCCAAAAACATTCAGTACTTC. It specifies CSASAAFEAKNIQYF.

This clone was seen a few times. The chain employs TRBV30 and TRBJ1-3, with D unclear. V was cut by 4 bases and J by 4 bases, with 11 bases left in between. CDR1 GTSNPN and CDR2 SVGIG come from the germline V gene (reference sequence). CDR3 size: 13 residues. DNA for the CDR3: TGTGCCTGGACTCAGGCCTCGGGAAACACCATATATTTT. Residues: CAWTQASGNTIYF.